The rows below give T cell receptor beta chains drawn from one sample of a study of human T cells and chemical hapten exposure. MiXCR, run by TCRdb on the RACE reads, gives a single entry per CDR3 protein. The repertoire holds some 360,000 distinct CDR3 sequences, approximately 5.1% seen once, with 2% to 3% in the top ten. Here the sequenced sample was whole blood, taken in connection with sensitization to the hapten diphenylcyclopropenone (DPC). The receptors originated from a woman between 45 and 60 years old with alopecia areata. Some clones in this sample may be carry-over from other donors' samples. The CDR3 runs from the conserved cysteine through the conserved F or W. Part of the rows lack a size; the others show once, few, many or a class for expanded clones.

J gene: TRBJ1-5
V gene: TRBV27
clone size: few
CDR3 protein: CASSWGRDQPQHF

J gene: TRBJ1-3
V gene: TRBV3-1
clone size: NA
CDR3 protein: CASSQDSLASYSGNTIYF

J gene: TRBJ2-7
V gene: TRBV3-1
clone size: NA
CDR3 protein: CASSRTAFYEQYF

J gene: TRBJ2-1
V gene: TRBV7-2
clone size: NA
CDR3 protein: CASSFDGSSYNEQFF

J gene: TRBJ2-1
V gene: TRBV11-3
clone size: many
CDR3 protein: CASSSGGAYNEQFF

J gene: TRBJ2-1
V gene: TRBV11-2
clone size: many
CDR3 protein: CASSLEFSDSSLYEQFF

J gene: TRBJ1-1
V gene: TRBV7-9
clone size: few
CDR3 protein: CASSPLTGAKGNTEAFF

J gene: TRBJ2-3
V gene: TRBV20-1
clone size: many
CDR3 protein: CSARKVAESTDTQYF

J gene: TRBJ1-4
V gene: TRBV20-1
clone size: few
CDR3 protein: CSARDGQGGSLTNEKLFF

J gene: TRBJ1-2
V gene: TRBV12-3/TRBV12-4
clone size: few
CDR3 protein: CASFGAANYGYTF

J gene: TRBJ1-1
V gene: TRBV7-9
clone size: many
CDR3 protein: CASSFGGLAEAFF

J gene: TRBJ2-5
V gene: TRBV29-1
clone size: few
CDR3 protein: CSVGQVQETQYF

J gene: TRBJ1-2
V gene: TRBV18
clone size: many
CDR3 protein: CASSPRASDADGYTF

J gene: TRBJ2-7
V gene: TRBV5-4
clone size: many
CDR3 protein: CASSLGASGAPYEQYF

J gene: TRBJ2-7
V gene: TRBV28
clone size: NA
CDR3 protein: CASLSTGGSHF

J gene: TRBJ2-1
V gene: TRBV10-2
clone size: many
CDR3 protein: CASSSERGRWFF

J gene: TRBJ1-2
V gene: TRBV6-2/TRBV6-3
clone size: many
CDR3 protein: CASSSRQAREGYTF

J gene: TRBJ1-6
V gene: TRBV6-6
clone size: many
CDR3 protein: CASSYSSRRQGTYSPLHF

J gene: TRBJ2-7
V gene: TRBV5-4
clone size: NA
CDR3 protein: CASSFGTGGAYEQYF

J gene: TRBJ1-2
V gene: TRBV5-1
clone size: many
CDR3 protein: CASSLGGATSGYTF

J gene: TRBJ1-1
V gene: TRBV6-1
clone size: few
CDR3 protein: CASSEFTEAFF

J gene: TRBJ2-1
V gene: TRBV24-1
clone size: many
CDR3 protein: CATSSPYEQFF

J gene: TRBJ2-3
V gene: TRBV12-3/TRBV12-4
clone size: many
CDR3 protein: CASSSAGTQYF

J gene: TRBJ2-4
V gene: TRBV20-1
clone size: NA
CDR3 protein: CSARGKAKNIQYF

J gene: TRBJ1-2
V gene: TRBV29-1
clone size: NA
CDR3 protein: CSVDGRGAVGYTF

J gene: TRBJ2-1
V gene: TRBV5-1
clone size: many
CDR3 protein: CASSLLAGRDNEQFF

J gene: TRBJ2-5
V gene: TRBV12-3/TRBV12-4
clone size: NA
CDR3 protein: CASSVGGIETQYF

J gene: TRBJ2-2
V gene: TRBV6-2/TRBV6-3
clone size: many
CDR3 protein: CASSYPGRETGELFF

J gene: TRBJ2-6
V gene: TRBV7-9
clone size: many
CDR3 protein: CASSPRGPHGSGANVLTF

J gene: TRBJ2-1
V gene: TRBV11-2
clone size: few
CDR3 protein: CASSLVAIEQFF

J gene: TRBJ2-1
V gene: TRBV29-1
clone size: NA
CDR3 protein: CSVGTPAGRSYNEQFF

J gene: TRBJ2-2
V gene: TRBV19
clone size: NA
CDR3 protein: CASSMGRRSWLGELFF

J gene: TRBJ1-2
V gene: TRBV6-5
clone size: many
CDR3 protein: CASRQGSVAYGYTF

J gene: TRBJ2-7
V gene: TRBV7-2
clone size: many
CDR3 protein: CASSSAGRGHEQYF

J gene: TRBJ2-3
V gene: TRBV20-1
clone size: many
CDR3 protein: CSARDFSGRGGDTQYF

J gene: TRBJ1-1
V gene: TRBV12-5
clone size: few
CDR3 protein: CASGLVLAKYTEAFF

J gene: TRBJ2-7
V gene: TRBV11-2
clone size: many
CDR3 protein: CASSPPVSSYEQYF

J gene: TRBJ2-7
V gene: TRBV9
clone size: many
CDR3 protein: CASSVAAQGSPYEQYF

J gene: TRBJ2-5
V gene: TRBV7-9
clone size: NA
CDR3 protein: CASSLGSGSGTGYF

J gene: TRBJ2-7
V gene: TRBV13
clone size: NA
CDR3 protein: CASSPGPRGYEQYF

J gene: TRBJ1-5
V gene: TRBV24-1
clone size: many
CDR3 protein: CATSEHNQPQHF

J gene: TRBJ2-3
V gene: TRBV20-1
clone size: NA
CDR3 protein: CSALTSGITDTQYF

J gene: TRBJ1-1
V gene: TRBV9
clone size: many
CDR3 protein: CASSVASDTEAFF

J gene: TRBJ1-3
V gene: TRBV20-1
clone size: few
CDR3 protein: CSARDWSSSGNTIYF

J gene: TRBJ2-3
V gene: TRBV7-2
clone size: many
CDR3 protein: CASSNAQGQSTDTQYF

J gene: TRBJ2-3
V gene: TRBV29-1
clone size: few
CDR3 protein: CSVEARAGTDTQYF

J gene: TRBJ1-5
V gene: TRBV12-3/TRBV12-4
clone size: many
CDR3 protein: CASSLEGRVGNQPQHF

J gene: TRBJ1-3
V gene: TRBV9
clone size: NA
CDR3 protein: CASSPRVGHTPSSGNTIYF

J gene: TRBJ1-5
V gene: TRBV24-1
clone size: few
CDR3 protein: CATSDFTGPQHF